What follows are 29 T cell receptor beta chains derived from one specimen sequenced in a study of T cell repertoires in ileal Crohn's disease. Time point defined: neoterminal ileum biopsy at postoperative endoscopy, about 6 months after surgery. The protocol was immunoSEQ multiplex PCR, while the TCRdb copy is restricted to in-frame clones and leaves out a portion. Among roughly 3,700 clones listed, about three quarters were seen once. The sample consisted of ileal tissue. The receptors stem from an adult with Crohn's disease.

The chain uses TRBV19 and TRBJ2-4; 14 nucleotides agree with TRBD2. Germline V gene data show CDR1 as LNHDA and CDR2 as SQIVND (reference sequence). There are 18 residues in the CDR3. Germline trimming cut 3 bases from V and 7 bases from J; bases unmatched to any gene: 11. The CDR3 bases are TGTGCCAGTAGTATTAGGGGACTAGCGGGAGTATTAGCGAACATTCAGTACTTC. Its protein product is CASSIRGLAGVLANIQYF. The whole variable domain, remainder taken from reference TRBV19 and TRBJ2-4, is DGGITQSPKYLFRKEGQNVTLSCEQNLNHDAMYWYRQDPGQGLRLIYYSQIVNDFQKGDIAEGYSVSREKKESFPLTVTSAQKNPTAFYLCASSIRGLAGVLANIQYFGAGTRLSVL.

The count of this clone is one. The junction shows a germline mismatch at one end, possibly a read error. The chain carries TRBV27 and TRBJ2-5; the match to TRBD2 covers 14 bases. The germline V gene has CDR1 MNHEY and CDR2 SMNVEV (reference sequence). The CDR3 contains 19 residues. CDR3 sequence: CASSFRGTSGGRAQETRYF. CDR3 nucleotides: TGTGCCAGCAGTTTCCGGGGGACTAGCGGGGGAAGGGCTCAAGAGACCCGGTACTTC.

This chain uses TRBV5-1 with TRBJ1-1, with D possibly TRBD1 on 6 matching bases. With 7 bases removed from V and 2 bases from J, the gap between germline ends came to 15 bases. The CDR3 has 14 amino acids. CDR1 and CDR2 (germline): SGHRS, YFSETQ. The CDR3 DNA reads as TGCGCCAGCGAGATGGGGGGGCTTAACACTGAAGCTTTCTTT. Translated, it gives CASEMGGLNTEAFF.

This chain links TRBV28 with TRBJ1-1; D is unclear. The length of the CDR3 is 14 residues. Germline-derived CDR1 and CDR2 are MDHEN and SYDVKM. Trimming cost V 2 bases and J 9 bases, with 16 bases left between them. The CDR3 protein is CASSLGGGLIQAFF. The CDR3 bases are TGTGCCAGCAGTTTAGGAGGCGGTTTGATTCAAGCTTTCTTT.

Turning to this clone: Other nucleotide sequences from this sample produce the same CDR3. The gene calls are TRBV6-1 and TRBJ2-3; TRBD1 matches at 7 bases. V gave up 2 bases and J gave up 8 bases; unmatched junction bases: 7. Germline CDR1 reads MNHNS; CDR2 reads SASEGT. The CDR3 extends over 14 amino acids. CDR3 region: CASSELGQEPTQYF. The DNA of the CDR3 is TGTGCCAGCAGTGAACTTGGACAGGAACCTACGCAGTATTTT.

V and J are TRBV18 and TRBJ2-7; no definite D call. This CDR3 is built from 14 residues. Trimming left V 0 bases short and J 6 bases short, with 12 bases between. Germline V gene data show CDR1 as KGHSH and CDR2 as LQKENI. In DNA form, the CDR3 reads TGTGCCAGCTCACCACCTACCCCAGGTTCCGAGCAGTACTTC. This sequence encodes CASSPPTPGSEQYF. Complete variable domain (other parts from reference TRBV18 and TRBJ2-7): NAGVMQNPRHLVRRRGQEARLRCSPMKGHSHVYWYRQLPEEGLKFMVYLQKENIIDESGMPKERFSAEFPKEGPSILRIQQVVRGDSAAYFCASSPPTPGSEQYFGPGTRLTVT.

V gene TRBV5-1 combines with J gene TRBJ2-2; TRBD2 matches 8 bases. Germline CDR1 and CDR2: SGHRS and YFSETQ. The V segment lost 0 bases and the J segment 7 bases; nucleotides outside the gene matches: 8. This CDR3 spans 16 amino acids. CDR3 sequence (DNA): TGCGCCAGCAGCTTGGCCGTCGGGGGGGCTATCGGGGAGCTGTTTTTT. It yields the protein CASSLAVGGAIGELFF.

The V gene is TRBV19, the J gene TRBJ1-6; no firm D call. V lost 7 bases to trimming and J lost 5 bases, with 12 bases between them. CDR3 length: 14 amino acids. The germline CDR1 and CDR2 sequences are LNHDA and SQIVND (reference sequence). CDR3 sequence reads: CASKEAGDNSPLHF. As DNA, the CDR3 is TGTGCCAGTAAGGAGGCAGGAGATAATTCACCCCTCCACTTT.

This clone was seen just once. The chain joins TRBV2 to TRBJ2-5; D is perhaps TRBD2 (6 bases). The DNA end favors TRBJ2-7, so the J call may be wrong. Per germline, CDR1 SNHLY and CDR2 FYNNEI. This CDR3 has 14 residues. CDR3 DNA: TGTGCCAGCACCCAGACTAGGGGAGGTCACGAGCAGTACTTC. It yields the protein CASTQTRGGHEQYF.

CDR3 sequence: CASSLMRGLDEQFF. In nucleotides, the CDR3 is TGTGCCAGCAGCTTAATGAGGGGGCTCGATGAGCAGTTCTTC. The chain links TRBV11-2 to TRBJ2-1; the match to TRBD1 covers 7 bases. With 2 bases clipped from V and 8 bases from J, the junction kept 6 bases outside the gene matches. The CDR3 totals 14 residues. Germline V lookup: CDR1 SGHAT, CDR2 FQNNGV.

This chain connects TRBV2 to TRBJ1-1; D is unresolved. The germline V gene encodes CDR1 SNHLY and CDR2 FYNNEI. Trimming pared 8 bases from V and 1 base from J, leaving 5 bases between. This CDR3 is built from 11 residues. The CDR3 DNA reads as TGTGCCAGCGCAGGGAACACTGAAGCTTTCTTT. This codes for CASAGNTEAFF.

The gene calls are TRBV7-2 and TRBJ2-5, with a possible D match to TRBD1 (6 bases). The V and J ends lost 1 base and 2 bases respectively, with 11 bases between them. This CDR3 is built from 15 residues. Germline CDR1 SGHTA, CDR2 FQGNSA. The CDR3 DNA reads TGTGCCAGCAGCTTAGTGAGGACAGAACAAGAGACCCAGTACTTC. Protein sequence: CASSLVRTEQETQYF.

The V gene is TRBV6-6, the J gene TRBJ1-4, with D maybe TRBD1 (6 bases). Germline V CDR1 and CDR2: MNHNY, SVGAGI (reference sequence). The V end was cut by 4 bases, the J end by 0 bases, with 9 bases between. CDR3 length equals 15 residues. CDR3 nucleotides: TGTGCCAGCAGTTTCGACAGGCCAACTAATGAAAAACTGTTTTTT. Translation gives CASSFDRPTNEKLFF.

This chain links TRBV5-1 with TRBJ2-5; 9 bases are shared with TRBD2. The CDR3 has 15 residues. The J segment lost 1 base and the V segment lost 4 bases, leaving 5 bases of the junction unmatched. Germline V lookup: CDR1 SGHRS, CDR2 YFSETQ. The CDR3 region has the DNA TGCGCCAGCAGCCCTGTTAGCGGGGGCCAAGAGACCCAGTACTTC. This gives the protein CASSPVSGGQETQYF.

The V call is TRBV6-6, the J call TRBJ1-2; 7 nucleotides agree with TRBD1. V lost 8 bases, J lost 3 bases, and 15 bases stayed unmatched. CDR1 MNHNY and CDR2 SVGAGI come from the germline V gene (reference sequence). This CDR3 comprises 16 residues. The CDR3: CASGRGGGGKDYGYTF. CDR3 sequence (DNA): TGTGCCAGCGGACGGGGGGGAGGGGGCAAAGACTATGGCTACACCTTC.

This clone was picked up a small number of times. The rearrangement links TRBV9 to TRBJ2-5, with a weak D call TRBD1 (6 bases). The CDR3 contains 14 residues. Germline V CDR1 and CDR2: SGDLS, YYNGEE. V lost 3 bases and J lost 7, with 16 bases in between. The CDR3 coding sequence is TGTGCCAGCAGCGCGGACAGTCTTTCGGGGACCCAGTACTTC. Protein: CASSADSLSGTQYF.

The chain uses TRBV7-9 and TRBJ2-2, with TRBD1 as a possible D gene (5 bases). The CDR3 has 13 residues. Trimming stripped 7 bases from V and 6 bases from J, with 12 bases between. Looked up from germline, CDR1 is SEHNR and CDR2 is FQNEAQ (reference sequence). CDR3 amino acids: CASNLEQAGELFF. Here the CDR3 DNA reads TGTGCCAGCAACCTAGAACAGGCCGGGGAGCTGTTTTTT.

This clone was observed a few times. CDR3 protein: CASSPGSAGGGELFF. CDR3 in DNA: TGTGCCAGCAGCCCGGGGTCTGCCGGGGGTGGGGAGCTGTTTTTT. The chain employs TRBV7-2 and TRBJ2-2, with D perhaps matching TRBD2 (6 bases). The V end was cut by 5 bases, the J end by 8 bases, with 18 bases between. Germline CDR1 and CDR2: SGHTA and FQGNSA. This CDR3 is 15 amino acids long.

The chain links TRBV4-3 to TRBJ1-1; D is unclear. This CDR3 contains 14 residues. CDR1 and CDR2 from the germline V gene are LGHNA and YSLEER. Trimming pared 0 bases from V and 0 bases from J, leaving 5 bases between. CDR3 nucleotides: TGCGCCAGCAGCCAAGATCGGGTGAACACTGAAGCTTTCTTT. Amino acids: CASSQDRVNTEAFF.

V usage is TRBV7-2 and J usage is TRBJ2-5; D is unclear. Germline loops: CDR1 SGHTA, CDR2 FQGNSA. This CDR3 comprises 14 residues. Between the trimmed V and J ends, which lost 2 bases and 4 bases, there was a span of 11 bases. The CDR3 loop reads CASSLYTMAETQYF. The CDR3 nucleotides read TGTGCCAGCAGCTTATATACAATGGCAGAGACCCAGTACTTC.

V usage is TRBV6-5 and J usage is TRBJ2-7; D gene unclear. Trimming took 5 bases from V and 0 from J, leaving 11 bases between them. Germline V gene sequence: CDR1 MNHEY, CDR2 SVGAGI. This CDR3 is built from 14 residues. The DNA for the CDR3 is TGTGCCAGCAGTCCCAGTCGGGTCTCCTACGAGCAGTACGTC. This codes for CASSPSRVSYEQYV.

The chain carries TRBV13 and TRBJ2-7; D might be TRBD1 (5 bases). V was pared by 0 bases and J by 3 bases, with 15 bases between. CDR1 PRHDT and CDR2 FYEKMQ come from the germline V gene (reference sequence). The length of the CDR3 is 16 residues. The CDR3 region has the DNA TGTGCCAGCAGCTTAGGCCAGGGCCCCAGAGGCTACGAGCAGTACTTC. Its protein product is CASSLGQGPRGYEQYF.

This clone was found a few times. CDR3 region: CASSLGGADQPQHF. The CDR3 DNA reads as TGTGCCAGCAGCTTAGGTGGGGCGGATCAGCCCCAGCATTTT. V and J are TRBV7-8 and TRBJ1-5, with D possibly being TRBD1 (5 bases). Germline CDR1 reads SGHVS; CDR2 reads FQNEAQ. V lost 1 base and J lost 5, with 9 bases in between. This CDR3 comprises 14 residues.

The CDR3 DNA is TGTGCCAGCCTACCCTTATACACAGGGACCAACTATGGCTACACCTTC. Amino acids: CASLPLYTGTNYGYTF. The chain couples TRBV27 to TRBJ1-2; tentative D call: TRBD1 (6 bases). The germline V and J ends were trimmed by 8 bases and 2 bases, with 21 bases remaining between them. CDR1 and CDR2 (germline): MNHEY, SMNVEV (reference sequence). The CDR3 extends over 16 amino acids.

The CDR3 protein is CSVRDRQNNSPLHF. The CDR3, as DNA: TGCAGCGTCAGGGACAGGCAGAATAATTCACCCCTCCACTTT. The chain employs TRBV29-1 and TRBJ1-6; 8 bases line up with TRBD1. The ends lost 6 bases at V and 5 bases at J; junction bases unmatched: 6. The CDR3 contains 14 residues. Germline CDR1 is SQVTM and CDR2 is ANQGSEA.

The CDR3 DNA is TGTGCCAGCAGTTACGGGCGTTCCACCGGGGAGCTGTTTTTT. Amino acids: CASSYGRSTGELFF. The chain employs TRBV6-5 and TRBJ2-2; D gene ambiguous. Deletions cut 2 bases from V and 4 bases from J, with 8 bases between. The CDR3 totals 14 residues. From germline, CDR1 is MNHEY and CDR2 SVGAGI.

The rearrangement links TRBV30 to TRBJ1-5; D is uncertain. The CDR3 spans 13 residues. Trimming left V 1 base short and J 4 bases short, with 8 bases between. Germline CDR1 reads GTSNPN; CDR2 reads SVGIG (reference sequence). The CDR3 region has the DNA TGTGCCTGGAGTGCGAACGGTAATCAGCCCCAGCATTTT. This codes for CAWSANGNQPQHF.

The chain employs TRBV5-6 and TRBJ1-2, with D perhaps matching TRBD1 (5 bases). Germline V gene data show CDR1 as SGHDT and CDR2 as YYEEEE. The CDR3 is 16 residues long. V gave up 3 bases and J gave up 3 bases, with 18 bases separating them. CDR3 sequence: CASSSGLGSADYGYTF. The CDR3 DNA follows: TGTGCCAGCAGCTCAGGGCTGGGATCCGCCGACTATGGCTACACCTTC.

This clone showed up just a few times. The CDR3 here is CASSFGQGGTGELFF. DNA of the CDR3: TGCGCCAGCAGCTTCGGACAGGGGGGAACCGGGGAGCTGTTTTTT. V usage is TRBV5-1 and J usage is TRBJ2-2; 10 positions match TRBD1. Trimming at V came to 2 bases and at J to 5 bases, leaving 3 bases not matched to a gene. CDR3 length equals 15 residues. Germline V gives CDR1 SGHRS, CDR2 YFSETQ.